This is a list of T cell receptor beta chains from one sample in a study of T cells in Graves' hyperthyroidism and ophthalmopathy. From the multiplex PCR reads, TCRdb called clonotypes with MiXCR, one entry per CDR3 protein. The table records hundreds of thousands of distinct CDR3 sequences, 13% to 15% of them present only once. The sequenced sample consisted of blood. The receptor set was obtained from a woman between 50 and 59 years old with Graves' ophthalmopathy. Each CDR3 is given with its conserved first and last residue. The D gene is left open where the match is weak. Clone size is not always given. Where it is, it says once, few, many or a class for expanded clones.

CDR3 protein: CASSQVTSGSTYEQHF
CDR3 DNA: TGCGCCAGCAGCCAAGTTACTAGCGGGAGCACCTACGAGCAGCACTTC
V gene: TRBV4-3
CDR3 length: 16
D gene: TRBD2
J gene: TRBJ2-7
clone size: NA

CDR3 protein: CASSSSGRARETQYF
CDR3 DNA: TGTGCCAGCAGCTCTAGCGGGAGGGCGAGGGAGACCCAGTACTTC
V gene: TRBV5-8
CDR3 length: 15
D gene: TRBD2
J gene: TRBJ2-5
clone size: few

CDR3 protein: CASSSGGGRATDTQYF
CDR3 DNA: TGTGCCAGCAGTTCGGGGGGCGGGAGGGCCACAGATACGCAGTATTTT
V gene: TRBV12-3/TRBV12-4
CDR3 length: 16
D gene: TRBD2
J gene: TRBJ2-3
clone size: NA

CDR3 protein: CASSRTGTSVNPNEQFF
CDR3 DNA: TGTGCCAGCAGTCGAACCGGGACTAGCGTTAATCCCAATGAGCAGTTCTTC
V gene: TRBV6-1
CDR3 length: 17
D gene: TRBD2
J gene: TRBJ2-1
clone size: NA

CDR3 protein: CASSLWGGEGYNEQFF
CDR3 DNA: TGTGCCAGCAGTTTATGGGGGGGGGAGGGCTACAATGAGCAGTTCTTC
V gene: TRBV28
CDR3 length: 16
D gene: TRBD2
J gene: TRBJ2-1
clone size: many

CDR3 protein: CSVDSGLAGPYEQYF
CDR3 DNA: TGCAGCGTTGACTCCGGACTAGCGGGGCCCTACGAGCAGTACTTC
V gene: TRBV29-1
CDR3 length: 15
D gene: TRBD2
J gene: TRBJ2-7
clone size: few

CDR3 protein: CASSWTSGSREQFF
CDR3 DNA: TGTGCCAGCAGCTGGACTAGCGGGAGTAGGGAGCAGTTCTTC
V gene: TRBV7-2
CDR3 length: 14
D gene: TRBD2
J gene: TRBJ2-1
clone size: NA

CDR3 protein: CASSDNYRDRGSDNEQFF
CDR3 DNA: TGTGCCAGCAGCGATAACTACCGGGACAGGGGATCGGACAATGAGCAGTTCTTC
V gene: TRBV11-2
CDR3 length: 18
D gene: TRBD1
J gene: TRBJ2-1
clone size: many

CDR3 protein: CASSPTYLDGNYGYTF
CDR3 DNA: TGTGCCAGCAGTCCGACCTACCTGGACGGGAACTATGGCTACACCTTC
V gene: TRBV27
CDR3 length: 16
D gene: NA
J gene: TRBJ1-2
clone size: many

CDR3 protein: CASSLIGTPIPSYEQYF
CDR3 DNA: TGTGCCAGCAGCTTAATTGGTACGCCCATTCCATCCTACGAGCAGTACTTC
V gene: TRBV7-2
CDR3 length: 17
D gene: NA
J gene: TRBJ2-7
clone size: many

CDR3 protein: CACGGSLNTEAFF
CDR3 DNA: TGTGCCTGCGGGGGCTCTCTGAACACTGAAGCTTTCTTT
V gene: TRBV30
CDR3 length: 13
D gene: NA
J gene: TRBJ1-1
clone size: many

CDR3 protein: CASGLSLAGDPGQFF
CDR3 DNA: TGTGCTAGTGGTTTGAGTCTAGCGGGAGATCCCGGCCAGTTCTTC
V gene: TRBV12-5
CDR3 length: 15
D gene: TRBD2
J gene: TRBJ2-1
clone size: NA

CDR3 protein: CSAPGGVTGELFF
CDR3 DNA: TGCAGCGCTCCAGGGGGCGTCACCGGGGAGCTGTTTTTT
V gene: TRBV29-1
CDR3 length: 13
D gene: TRBD1
J gene: TRBJ2-2
clone size: NA

CDR3 protein: CASSPLPRQLYTDTQYF
CDR3 DNA: TGTGCCAGCTCACCACTTCCAAGACAGCTCTACACAGATACGCAGTATTTT
V gene: TRBV18
CDR3 length: 17
D gene: NA
J gene: TRBJ2-3
clone size: many

CDR3 protein: CASSQDGTGAGTF
CDR3 DNA: TGTGCCAGCAGCCAAGACGGGACAGGGGCTGGAACCTTC
V gene: TRBV3-1
CDR3 length: 13
D gene: TRBD1
J gene: TRBJ1-2
clone size: many

CDR3 protein: CASSLAGGRANTGELFF
CDR3 DNA: TGCGCCAGCAGCTTGGCCGGCGGGAGGGCGAACACCGGGGAGCTGTTTTTT
V gene: TRBV5-1
CDR3 length: 17
D gene: TRBD2
J gene: TRBJ2-2
clone size: many

CDR3 protein: CASSVTSGRQAGELFF
CDR3 DNA: TGTGCCAGCAGCGTAACTAGCGGGAGGCAGGCCGGGGAGCTGTTTTTT
V gene: TRBV9
CDR3 length: 16
D gene: TRBD2
J gene: TRBJ2-2
clone size: NA

CDR3 protein: CASSRTGETEAFF
CDR3 DNA: TGTGCCAGCTCACGGACAGGGGAAACTGAAGCTTTCTTT
V gene: TRBV18
CDR3 length: 13
D gene: TRBD1
J gene: TRBJ1-1
clone size: NA

CDR3 protein: CSVVGNYNEQFF
CDR3 DNA: TGCAGCGTTGTAGGGAACTACAATGAGCAGTTCTTC
V gene: TRBV29-1
CDR3 length: 12
D gene: NA
J gene: TRBJ2-1
clone size: NA

CDR3 protein: CASSTSASGSNEQFF
CDR3 DNA: TGTGCCAGTAGTACCTCTGCTAGCGGGAGCAATGAGCAGTTCTTC
V gene: TRBV19
CDR3 length: 15
D gene: TRBD2
J gene: TRBJ2-1
clone size: few

CDR3 protein: CASSPLWGPAYEQYF
CDR3 DNA: TGTGCCAGCAGTCCCCTCTGGGGACCAGCCTACGAGCAGTACTTC
V gene: TRBV28
CDR3 length: 15
D gene: NA
J gene: TRBJ2-7
clone size: NA

CDR3 protein: CASRTKSGGNTEAFF
CDR3 DNA: TGTGCCAGCAGAACGAAGTCTGGGGGGAACACTGAAGCTTTCTTT
V gene: TRBV27
CDR3 length: 15
D gene: NA
J gene: TRBJ1-1
clone size: few

CDR3 protein: CASSFGQGAGGYTF
CDR3 DNA: TGTGCCAGCAGCTTCGGACAGGGGGCTGGTGGCTACACCTTC
V gene: TRBV12-3/TRBV12-4
CDR3 length: 14
D gene: TRBD1
J gene: TRBJ1-2
clone size: once

CDR3 protein: CASRDSGRPYEQYF
CDR3 DNA: TGTGCCAGCAGGGATAGCGGGAGACCCTACGAGCAGTACTTC
V gene: TRBV12-3/TRBV12-4
CDR3 length: 14
D gene: TRBD2
J gene: TRBJ2-7
clone size: few

CDR3 protein: CASTRKAGANTGELFF
CDR3 DNA: TGTGCCAGCACTCGAAAAGCGGGAGCGAACACCGGGGAGCTGTTTTTT
V gene: TRBV2
CDR3 length: 16
D gene: TRBD2
J gene: TRBJ2-2
clone size: few

CDR3 protein: CASSLEGRVDSPLHF
CDR3 DNA: TGTGCCAGCAGTTTAGAAGGACGGGTGGATTCACCCCTCCACTTT
V gene: TRBV27
CDR3 length: 15
D gene: NA
J gene: TRBJ1-6
clone size: NA

CDR3 protein: CASSARDRDDGYTF
CDR3 DNA: TGTGCCAGCAGCGCCCGGGACAGGGATGATGGCTACACCTTC
V gene: TRBV7-9
CDR3 length: 14
D gene: TRBD1
J gene: TRBJ1-2
clone size: NA

CDR3 protein: CASRRGYDTEAFF
CDR3 DNA: TGCGCCAGCAGGAGGGGATATGACACTGAAGCTTTCTTT
V gene: TRBV10-2
CDR3 length: 13
D gene: NA
J gene: TRBJ1-1
clone size: many

CDR3 protein: CASSLHILGQGTDTQYF
CDR3 DNA: TGTGCCAGCAGCTTACACATCCTTGGACAGGGGACAGATACGCAGTATTTT
V gene: TRBV7-3
CDR3 length: 17
D gene: TRBD1
J gene: TRBJ2-3
clone size: many

CDR3 protein: CASSDPVFNEKLFF
CDR3 DNA: TGTGCCAGTAGTGATCCGGTATTTAATGAAAAACTGTTTTTT
V gene: TRBV19
CDR3 length: 14
D gene: NA
J gene: TRBJ1-4
clone size: NA

CDR3 protein: CSVASGRETQYF
CDR3 DNA: TGCAGCGTTGCTAGCGGGAGAGAGACCCAGTACTTC
V gene: TRBV29-1
CDR3 length: 12
D gene: TRBD2
J gene: TRBJ2-5
clone size: many

CDR3 protein: CSVARGASYEQYF
CDR3 DNA: TGCAGCGTTGCCAGGGGCGCATCCTACGAGCAGTACTTC
V gene: TRBV29-1
CDR3 length: 13
D gene: NA
J gene: TRBJ2-7
clone size: few

CDR3 protein: CASSKGLAGGQADTQYF
CDR3 DNA: TGTGCCAGCAGTAAAGGACTAGCGGGAGGGCAAGCAGATACGCAGTATTTT
V gene: TRBV6-2/TRBV6-3
CDR3 length: 17
D gene: TRBD2
J gene: TRBJ2-3
clone size: many

CDR3 protein: CASRSGLASTDTQYF
CDR3 DNA: TGTGCCAGCAGATCCGGACTAGCGAGCACAGATACGCAGTATTTT
V gene: TRBV7-8
CDR3 length: 15
D gene: TRBD2
J gene: TRBJ2-3
clone size: NA

CDR3 protein: CASSTHGLAGGPEQYF
CDR3 DNA: TGTGCCAGCAGTACCCACGGACTAGCGGGAGGGCCGGAGCAGTACTTC
V gene: TRBV27
CDR3 length: 16
D gene: TRBD2
J gene: TRBJ2-7
clone size: few

CDR3 protein: CASSQDRGQRNEQFF
CDR3 DNA: TGCGCCAGCAGCCAAGATAGGGGACAGAGAAATGAGCAGTTCTTC
V gene: TRBV4-3
CDR3 length: 15
D gene: TRBD1
J gene: TRBJ2-1
clone size: many

CDR3 protein: CASSEGTGSPPDYGYTF
CDR3 DNA: TGTGCCAGCAGTGAAGGGACAGGGTCTCCCCCTGACTATGGCTACACCTTC
V gene: TRBV2
CDR3 length: 17
D gene: TRBD1
J gene: TRBJ1-2
clone size: NA

CDR3 protein: CSVTQGAYGYTF
CDR3 DNA: TGCAGCGTTACCCAGGGAGCCTATGGCTACACCTTC
V gene: TRBV29-1
CDR3 length: 12
D gene: NA
J gene: TRBJ1-2
clone size: few

CDR3 protein: CASRRRDGRTQYF
CDR3 DNA: TGTGCCAGCAGGCGCCGGGACGGGCGTACCCAGTACTTC
V gene: TRBV28
CDR3 length: 13
D gene: NA
J gene: TRBJ2-5
clone size: many

CDR3 protein: CATSRDRLAGAYEQYF
CDR3 DNA: TGTGCCACCAGCAGAGATCGTCTAGCGGGAGCCTACGAGCAGTACTTC
V gene: TRBV15
CDR3 length: 16
D gene: TRBD2
J gene: TRBJ2-7
clone size: few

CDR3 protein: CASSNLAGYNEQFF
CDR3 DNA: TGCGCCAGCAGTAACCTAGCGGGATACAATGAGCAGTTCTTC
V gene: TRBV5-1
CDR3 length: 14
D gene: TRBD2
J gene: TRBJ2-1
clone size: once

CDR3 protein: CASSLSGSGAGNIQYF
CDR3 DNA: TGTGCCAGCAGCTTATCCGGGTCGGGAGCCGGAAACATTCAGTACTTC
V gene: TRBV7-3
CDR3 length: 16
D gene: NA
J gene: TRBJ2-4
clone size: few

CDR3 protein: CAWRVQGRDDGYTF
CDR3 DNA: TGTGCCTGGAGGGTACAGGGAAGGGATGATGGCTACACCTTC
V gene: TRBV30
CDR3 length: 14
D gene: NA
J gene: TRBJ1-2
clone size: many

CDR3 protein: CASSFNTGAEGYTF
CDR3 DNA: TGTGCCAGCAGTTTTAATACAGGGGCTGAGGGCTACACCTTC
V gene: TRBV12-3/TRBV12-4
CDR3 length: 14
D gene: TRBD1
J gene: TRBJ1-2
clone size: few

CDR3 protein: CASSLSGRAQETQYF
CDR3 DNA: TGTGCCAGCAGCTTGTCCGGGAGGGCCCAAGAGACCCAGTACTTC
V gene: TRBV7-2
CDR3 length: 15
D gene: TRBD2
J gene: TRBJ2-5
clone size: many

CDR3 protein: CAWRGLASAGELFF
CDR3 DNA: TGTGCCTGGAGGGGACTAGCTTCGGCCGGGGAGCTGTTTTTT
V gene: TRBV30
CDR3 length: 14
D gene: TRBD2
J gene: TRBJ2-2
clone size: many

CDR3 protein: CASAGTVAADTQYF
CDR3 DNA: TGTGCTAGTGCCGGAACGGTGGCGGCAGATACGCAGTATTTT
V gene: TRBV12-5
CDR3 length: 14
D gene: NA
J gene: TRBJ2-3
clone size: many

CDR3 protein: CASSLRQPLNTGELFF
CDR3 DNA: TGTGCCAGCAGCCTCAGACAGCCCTTAAACACCGGGGAGCTGTTTTTT
V gene: TRBV7-9
CDR3 length: 16
D gene: NA
J gene: TRBJ2-2
clone size: many